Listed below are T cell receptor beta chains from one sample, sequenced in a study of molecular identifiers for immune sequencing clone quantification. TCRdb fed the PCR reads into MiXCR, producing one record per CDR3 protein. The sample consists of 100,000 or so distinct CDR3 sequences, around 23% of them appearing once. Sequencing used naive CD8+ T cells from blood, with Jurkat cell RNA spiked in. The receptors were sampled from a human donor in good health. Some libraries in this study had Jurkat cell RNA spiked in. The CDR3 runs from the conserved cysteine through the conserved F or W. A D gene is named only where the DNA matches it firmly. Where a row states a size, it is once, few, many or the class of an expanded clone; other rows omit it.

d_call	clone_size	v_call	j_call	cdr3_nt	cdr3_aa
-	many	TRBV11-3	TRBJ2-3	TGTGCCAGCAGCTTAGAAGCAGGTCAACTAAAGACAGATACGCAGTATTTT	CASSLEAGQLKTDTQYF
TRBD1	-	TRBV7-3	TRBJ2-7	TGTGCCAGCAGCTTAACTGGACAGGGCTACGAGCAGTACTTC	CASSLTGQGYEQYF
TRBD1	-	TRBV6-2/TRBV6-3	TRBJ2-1	TGTGCCAGAGACAGGGGCTCCTACAATGAGCAGTTCTTC	CARDRGSYNEQFF
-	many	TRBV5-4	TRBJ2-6	TGTGCCAGCAGCCCCGGGGGAGTCACCGGGGCCAACGTCCTGACTTTC	CASSPGGVTGANVLTF
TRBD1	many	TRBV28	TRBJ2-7	TGTGCCAGCAGCATCGGGACAGGGTACGAGCAGTACTTC	CASSIGTGYEQYF
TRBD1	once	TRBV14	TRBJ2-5	TGTGCCAGCAGCCAAATCCGGGACAGGGGGGTTCGAGAGACCCAGTACTTC	CASSQIRDRGVRETQYF
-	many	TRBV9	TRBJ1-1	TGTGCCAGCAGCGTAGCGGTCGGGGATGTAAGCACTGAAGCTTTCTTT	CASSVAVGDVSTEAFF
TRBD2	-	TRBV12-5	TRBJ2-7	TGTGCTAGTGGTTTACGGGGGGGCGAGCAGTACTTC	CASGLRGGEQYF
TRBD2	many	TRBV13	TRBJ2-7	TGTGCCAGCAGCCCGGGCGGGGGTCTTTCGACCTACGAGCAGTACTTC	CASSPGGGLSTYEQYF
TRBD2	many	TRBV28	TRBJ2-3	TGTGCCAGCAGTTCTGCGGGAGGGGCCTCCACAGATACGCAGTATTTT	CASSSAGGASTDTQYF
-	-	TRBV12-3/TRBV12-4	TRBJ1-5	TGTGCCAGCGCCGGGGGCCCCACGGTGGATCAGCCCCAGCATTTT	CASAGGPTVDQPQHF
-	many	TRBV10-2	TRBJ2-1	TGCGCCAGCAGTGAAAAAGCTAGCAACGATGAGCAGTTCTTC	CASSEKASNDEQFF
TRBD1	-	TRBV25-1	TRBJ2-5	TGTGCCAGCAGTCCTTGGGTCGACAGGGCGGAGACCCAGTACTTC	CASSPWVDRAETQYF